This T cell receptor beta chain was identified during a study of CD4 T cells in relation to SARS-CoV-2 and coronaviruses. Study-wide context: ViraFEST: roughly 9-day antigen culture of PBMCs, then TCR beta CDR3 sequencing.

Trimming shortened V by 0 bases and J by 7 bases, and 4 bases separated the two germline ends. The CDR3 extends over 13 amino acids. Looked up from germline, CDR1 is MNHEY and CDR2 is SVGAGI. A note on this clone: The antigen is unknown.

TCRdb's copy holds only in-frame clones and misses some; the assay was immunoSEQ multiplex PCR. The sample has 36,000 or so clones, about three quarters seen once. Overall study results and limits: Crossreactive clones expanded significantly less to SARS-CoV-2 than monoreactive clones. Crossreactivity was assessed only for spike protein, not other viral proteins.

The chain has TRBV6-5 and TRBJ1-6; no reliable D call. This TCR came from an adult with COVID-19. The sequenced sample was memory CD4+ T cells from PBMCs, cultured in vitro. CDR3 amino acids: CASSYSRNSPLHF. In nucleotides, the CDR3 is TGTGCCAGCAGTTACTCTAGGAATTCACCCCTCCACTTT.